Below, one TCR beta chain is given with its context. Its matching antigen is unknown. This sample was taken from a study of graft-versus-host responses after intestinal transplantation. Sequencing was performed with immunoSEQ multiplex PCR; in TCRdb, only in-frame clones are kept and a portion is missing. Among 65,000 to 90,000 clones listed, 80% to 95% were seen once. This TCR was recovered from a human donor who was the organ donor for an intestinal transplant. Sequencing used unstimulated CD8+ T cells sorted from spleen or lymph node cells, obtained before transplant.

The CDR3 region is CASSAGTSYEQYF. The CDR3 DNA sequence: TGTGCCAGCAGTGCGGGTACCTCCTACGAGCAGTACTTC. This chain uses TRBV6-5 with TRBJ2-7; possibly TRBD2 for D (5 bases). This CDR3 is 13 amino acids long. With 5 bases removed from V and 0 bases from J, the gap between germline ends came to 8 bases. Germline V CDR1 and CDR2: MNHEY, SVGAGI.